This T cell receptor beta chain was retrieved from a study of T cell responses to AZD1222 COVID-19 vaccine. Study-wide findings and caveats: Close to half of all spike-specific TCRs reportedly target regions of the variants that are unmutated. Clonal diversity may have been underestimated, and the donors were mostly white British, with more females than males. Repertoire sampling occurred only after the peak T cell response. Two AZD1222 doses significantly raised spike-specific TCR breadth and depth over controls.

As concerns this clone: Its antigen is as yet unknown.

V gave up 1 base and J gave up 5 bases, with 13 bases separating them. CDR1 and CDR2 (germline): SGHRS, YFSETQ. The CDR3 has 14 residues. Assay: immunoSEQ multiplex PCR; the TCRdb copy retains only in-frame clones and omits some. Here the sample spans about 120,000 clones, around 91% being singletons. This receptor was identified in an adult who received the AZD1222 COVID-19 vaccine. This sequence joins TRBV5-1 and TRBJ2-7; D is possibly TRBD2 (7 bases). The source material was peripheral blood, sampled 28 days after the second AZD1222 dose. The CDR3 coding sequence is TGCGCCAGCAGCTTGCGGGGGGCGGAGAACGAGCAGTACTTC. Amino acids: CASSLRGAENEQYF.